These T cell receptor beta chains were read from a single sample in a study of graft-versus-host responses after intestinal transplantation. Measured with immunoSEQ multiplex PCR; TCRdb has only the in-frame clones, and not every one. The profile shows about 59,000 clones, 85% to 95% of them singletons. Their antigen targets remain unknown. The sequenced sample was unstimulated CD4+ T cells sorted from spleen or lymph node cells, obtained before transplant. Receptors were obtained from a human donor who was the organ donor for an intestinal transplant. CDR3s include the opening cysteine and the closing phenylalanine or tryptophan.

j_gene: TRBJ2-3; v_gene: TRBV9; CDR3aa: CASSVSPGSLTDTQYF
j_gene: TRBJ2-3; v_gene: TRBV30; CDR3aa: CAWSRSTDTQYF
j_gene: TRBJ2-2; v_gene: TRBV5-1; CDR3aa: CASSSPPKQVHTGELFF
j_gene: TRBJ1-2; v_gene: TRBV5-6; CDR3aa: CASSLGQVTNYGYTF
j_gene: TRBJ2-3; v_gene: TRBV29-1; CDR3aa: CSVSGTSGKTDTQYF
j_gene: TRBJ1-1; v_gene: TRBV2; CDR3aa: CASRTGAGTEAFF
j_gene: TRBJ2-7; v_gene: TRBV5-1; CDR3aa: CASSLAPGTGTYEQYF
j_gene: TRBJ1-6; v_gene: TRBV6-5; CDR3aa: CASSYEGYNSPLHF
j_gene: TRBJ1-5; v_gene: TRBV4-3; CDR3aa: CASSQQYGDQPQHF
j_gene: TRBJ1-6; v_gene: TRBV5-1; CDR3aa: CASSLGTAGSYNSPLHF
j_gene: TRBJ1-4; v_gene: TRBV7-2; CDR3aa: CASSLTGTGNEKLFF
j_gene: TRBJ2-3; v_gene: TRBV4-1; CDR3aa: CASRQQQGTTDTQYF
j_gene: TRBJ2-4; v_gene: TRBV7-9; CDR3aa: CASSFAGSNIQYF
j_gene: TRBJ1-1; v_gene: TRBV18; CDR3aa: CASSPPDRPLNTEAFF
j_gene: TRBJ2-1; v_gene: TRBV5-1; CDR3aa: CASSQKAFNEQFF
j_gene: TRBJ2-3; v_gene: TRBV25-1; CDR3aa: CASSDASTDTQYF
j_gene: TRBJ2-2; v_gene: TRBV4-3; CDR3aa: CASSQVGWTNTGELFF
j_gene: TRBJ1-1; v_gene: TRBV5-4; CDR3aa: CASSTGQGTTEAFF
j_gene: TRBJ1-6; v_gene: TRBV5-6; CDR3aa: CASSLKLTGRNSPLHF
j_gene: TRBJ1-6; v_gene: TRBV4-2; CDR3aa: CASSQGQGNSPLHF
j_gene: TRBJ1-1; v_gene: TRBV18; CDR3aa: CASSPRTLETEAFF
j_gene: TRBJ2-1; v_gene: TRBV12-5; CDR3aa: CASGLVPGLAGGYHNEQFF
j_gene: TRBJ1-2; v_gene: TRBV5-1; CDR3aa: CASKPQGRYGYTF
j_gene: TRBJ1-2; v_gene: TRBV18; CDR3aa: CASSPGGHYGYTF
j_gene: TRBJ2-5; v_gene: TRBV4-3; CDR3aa: CASSQDRGGGARETQYF
j_gene: TRBJ1-2; v_gene: TRBV14; CDR3aa: CASSQVSSIGYTF
j_gene: TRBJ1-6; v_gene: TRBV25-1; CDR3aa: CASSDRVYNSPLHF
j_gene: TRBJ1-2; v_gene: TRBV7-2; CDR3aa: CASSPDRGYGYTF
j_gene: TRBJ2-1; v_gene: TRBV7-6; CDR3aa: CASSSFSGGGNNEQFF
j_gene: TRBJ2-4; v_gene: TRBV23-1; CDR3aa: CASSQSGQGGNIQYF
j_gene: TRBJ1-2; v_gene: TRBV25-1; CDR3aa: CASSEYRGGYTF
j_gene: TRBJ1-2; v_gene: TRBV4-3; CDR3aa: CASSQEQGTYGYTF
j_gene: TRBJ2-1; v_gene: TRBV5-4; CDR3aa: CASSRLAGGQGNEQFF
j_gene: TRBJ2-3; v_gene: TRBV4-1; CDR3aa: CASSQDPRVTDTQYF
j_gene: NA; v_gene: TRBV7-9; CDR3aa: CASSLGPGRFYEQYF
j_gene: TRBJ1-3; v_gene: TRBV11-3; CDR3aa: CASSLAPGGSGNTIYF
j_gene: TRBJ1-1; v_gene: TRBV25-1; CDR3aa: CASSDWRTEAFF
j_gene: TRBJ2-1; v_gene: TRBV4-3; CDR3aa: CASSHKIGTSGGKAYNEQFF
j_gene: TRBJ2-2; v_gene: TRBV9; CDR3aa: CASSATSAGGELFF
j_gene: TRBJ1-6; v_gene: TRBV7-9; CDR3aa: CASSPGTGANNSPLHF
j_gene: TRBJ1-5; v_gene: TRBV19; CDR3aa: CASSTPYEPQHF
j_gene: TRBJ1-1; v_gene: TRBV19; CDR3aa: CASSIGGTAPEAFF
j_gene: TRBJ1-3; v_gene: TRBV9; CDR3aa: CASSAASGNTIYF
j_gene: TRBJ2-5; v_gene: TRBV5-4; CDR3aa: CASSLPRGQLQETQYF
j_gene: TRBJ2-7; v_gene: TRBV7-8; CDR3aa: CASSRDRLSYEQYF
j_gene: TRBJ1-5; v_gene: TRBV7-9; CDR3aa: CASSLQGVGQPQHF
j_gene: TRBJ2-2; v_gene: TRBV18; CDR3aa: CASSAGTGDTGELFF
j_gene: TRBJ2-7; v_gene: TRBV5-1; CDR3aa: CASSLGQYYEQYF
j_gene: TRBJ2-7; v_gene: TRBV18; CDR3aa: CASSPGGHEQYF
j_gene: TRBJ1-2; v_gene: TRBV5-1; CDR3aa: CASSLDDRRNYGYTF
j_gene: TRBJ2-3; v_gene: TRBV5-4; CDR3aa: CASSLYPSGGETNTQYF
j_gene: TRBJ2-7; v_gene: TRBV6-6; CDR3aa: CASREGASGEQYF
j_gene: TRBJ2-1; v_gene: TRBV10-3; CDR3aa: CAISEGGLTYNEQFF
j_gene: TRBJ1-1; v_gene: TRBV6-5; CDR3aa: CASSVDRTEAFF